The sequence of this TCR beta chain was determined in a study of OX40 agonist ivuxolimab in advanced cancers. General study findings and limits: On average, CD8+ T cells showed a greater number of expanded clones than CD4+.

Of note for this clone: Its matching antigen is unknown.

The protocol was immunoSEQ multiplex PCR, while the TCRdb copy is restricted to in-frame clones and leaves out a portion. The data hold tens of thousands of clones, with around 87% observed a single time. This CDR3 is 15 amino acids long. Germline CDR1 and CDR2: SGHAT and FQNNGV. Trimming removed 5 bases from V and 10 bases from J, with 23 bases in between. The TCR originated in an adult with an advanced solid tumor such as melanoma, head and neck, liver or kidney cancer. Source: CD4+ or CD8+ T cells sorted from blood, taken in a trial of the OX40 agonist ivuxolimab. The gene calls are TRBV11-2 and TRBJ1-1; tentatively, D is TRBD1 (6 bases). The CDR3 loop reads CASSPTVLQGQRAFF. CDR3 nucleotides: TGTGCCAGCAGCCCAACCGTACTACAGGGACAAAGAGCTTTCTTT. The full variable domain, completed using reference TRBV11-2 and TRBJ1-1, is EAGVAQSPRYKIIEKRQSVAFWCNPISGHATLYWYQQILGQGPKLLIQFQNNGVVDDSQLPKDRFSAERLKGVDSTLKIQPAKLEDSAVYLCASSPTVLQGQRAFFGQGTRLTVV.